These 27 T cell receptor beta chains share one sample of origin, sequenced in a study of tissue T cells after allogeneic stem cell transplantation. Assay used: immunoSEQ multiplex PCR; TCRdb lists only in-frame clones, some missing. The sample shows more than 10,000 clones, 35% to 40% of them seen only once. Stated time point: mouse harvest day 7 after allogeneic transplant. Each mouse received 10^7 T-cell-depleted marrow cells plus 10^6 splenic CD5+ T cells by tail vein. The sample comprised skin. These receptors originate from a female BALB/c mouse given C57BL/6 T cells with graft-versus-host disease after an allogeneic hematopoietic cell transplant.

By share, this clone ranks as medium-sized (0.01 to 0.1%). Gene labels here are mouse ones. The read finishes 1 residue shy of the CDR3 end, and the germline J gene is used to complete it. The V gene is TRBV3, the J gene TRBJ1-3; tentative D call: TRBD1 (5 bases). Trimming shortened V by 1 base and J by 2 bases, and 6 bases separated the two germline ends. The CDR3 has 14 amino acids. Germline assignment: CDR1 SNHLY and CDR2 FYNGKV (reference sequence). CDR3 DNA (partial): TGTGCCAGCAGCTTAGGGGGGGCTGGAAATACGCTCTAT. This gives the protein CASSLGGAGNTLY. The CDR3 in full is CASSLGGAGNTLYF. The whole variable domain, filled in from reference TRBV3 and TRBJ1-3, reads GPKVLQIPSHQIIDMGQMVTLNCDPVSNHLYFYWYKQILGQQMEFLVNFYNGKVMEKSKLFKDQFSVERPDGSYFTLKIQPTALEDSAVYFCASSLGGAGNTLYFGEGSRLIVV.

As for this clone: Any gene name here is a mouse gene name. Read coverage stops 1 residue before the CDR3 terminus; the germline J gene supplies the remainder. The chain has TRBV26 and TRBJ2-4; unclear D gene. V was clipped by 3 bases and J by 3 bases, with 7 bases between them. Germline lookup yields CDR1 KGHPV and CDR2 FQNQEV (reference sequence). The CDR3 is 13 amino acids. The chain's CDR3 is CASSLTRQNTLYF. The part of the CDR3 DNA that was read is TGTGCCAGCAGTCTCACCAGGCAAAACACCTTGTAC.

Notes on this clone: Gene names follow the mouse nomenclature. The DNA ends 1 residue before the CDR3 does, and the rest of the CDR3 is filled in from the germline J gene. J is TRBJ1-1 and V is TRBV19; D gene ambiguous. V lost 4 bases to trimming and J lost 0 bases, with 7 bases between them. The germline V gene encodes CDR1 FNHDT and CDR2 SITEND (reference sequence). The CDR3 sequence is 13 residues long. CDR3 protein: CASSQTENTEVFF. The DNA read from the CDR3 is TGTGCCAGCAGTCAGACGGAGAACACAGAAGTCTTC.

This clone was found a few times. Gene names are the mouse ones. The read comes to an end 1 residue before the CDR3 does, leaving the germline J gene to fill in the end. The chain recombines TRBV26 with TRBJ2-2; 8 nucleotides match TRBD1. Germline V gene data show CDR1 as KGHPV and CDR2 as FQNQEV (reference sequence). With 3 bases clipped from V and 5 bases from J, the junction kept 5 bases outside the gene matches. The CDR3 totals 15 residues. The CDR3 protein is CASSLRTGWTGQLYF. The part of the CDR3 DNA that was read is TGTGCCAGCAGTCTTAGGACAGGGTGGACCGGGCAGCTCTAC.

As for this clone: Mouse germline and gene names are used. Read data end 1 residue before the CDR3 end; the end is taken from the germline J gene. J is TRBJ2-1 and V is TRBV13-3; 12 nucleotides agree with TRBD2. The CDR3 extends over 16 amino acids. V was pared by 0 bases and J by 7 bases, with 5 bases of the junction left unmatched. Germline CDR1 is NNHDY and CDR2 is SYVADS. CDR3 DNA (partial): TGTGCCAGCAGTGATGCAGGGACTGGGGGGAGGGCTGAGCAGTTC. Protein product: CASSDAGTGGRAEQF. From start to end, the CDR3 is CASSDAGTGGRAEQFF.

The sample holds a few counts of this clone. The listed genes are named as in mouse. The read falls 1 residue short of the CDR3 end, and the missing part is taken from the germline J gene. The J gene is TRBJ1-1, the V gene TRBV26; 7 positions agree with TRBD1. The CDR3 runs 13 residues. Trimming took 4 bases from V and 3 from J; bases not matched to a gene: 2. The germline CDR1 and CDR2 sequences are KGHPV and FQNQEV (reference sequence). CDR3 DNA (partial): TGTGCCAGCAGTCGGACAGGTGACACAGAAGTCTTC. Its protein is CASSRTGDTEVF. The entire CDR3 sequence reads CASSRTGDTEVFF.

Points on this clone: Gene names refer to mouse genes. The read finishes 1 residue shy of the CDR3 end, and the germline J gene is used to complete it. The J gene is TRBJ2-3, the V gene TRBV13-1, with 12 bases aligning to TRBD2. After removal of 0 bases from V and 1 base from J, the junction contained 6 bases not matched to a gene. The CDR3 has 18 residues. Germline V lookup: CDR1 NSHNY, CDR2 SYGAGN. CDR3 loop: CASSDAGTGGRGAETLYF. The DNA read from the CDR3 is TGTGCCAGCAGTGATGCGGGGACTGGGGGGCGCGGTGCAGAAACGCTGTAT.

A remark on this clone: Genes and germline are mouse. The read stops 1 residue short of the end of the CDR3; the missing end is completed from the germline J gene. The chain recombines TRBV2 with TRBJ2-5, with 7 nucleotides matching TRBD2. CDR1 LGHNA and CDR2 YSYQKL come from the germline V gene. V lost 0 bases, J lost 3 bases, and 3 bases stayed unmatched. The CDR3 totals 15 residues. The CDR3 sequence is CASSQDSWGQDTQYF. Partial CDR3 DNA: TGTGCCAGCAGCCAAGACTCCTGGGGGCAAGACACCCAGTAC. Drawing the rest from reference TRBV2 and TRBJ2-5, the complete variable domain is DPKIIQKPKYLVAVTGSEKILICEQYLGHNAMYWYRQSAKKPLEFMFSYSYQKLMDNQTASSRFQPQSSKKNHLDLQITALKPDDSATYFCASSQDSWGQDTQYFGPGTRLLVL.

Turning to this clone: Gene labels here are mouse ones. The read halts 1 residue ahead of the CDR3 end, with the missing end drawn from the germline J gene. V is TRBV3 and J is TRBJ1-4; TRBD1 agrees at 10 bases. The V gene's germline CDR1 is SNHLY and CDR2 FYNGKV (reference sequence). CDR3 length equals 15 residues. Trimming cost V 4 bases and J 7 bases; bases outside gene matches: 6. CDR3 DNA (partial): TGTGCCAGCAGCTCCCGGGACAGGGGAATCGAAAGATTATTT. Its protein product is CASSSRDRGIERLF. The full CDR3 is CASSSRDRGIERLFF.

This clone has just one count. Gene names denote mouse genes. The read ends 1 residue shy of where the CDR3 ends; the end is completed using the germline J gene. The rearrangement links TRBV4 to TRBJ2-3; the match to TRBD2 covers 10 bases. Trimming took 4 bases from V and 0 from J; bases not matched to a gene: 4. This CDR3 is built from 16 residues. Germline assignment: CDR1 LGHDT and CDR2 YNNKQL (reference sequence). The CDR3 loop is CASSLTGGWSAETLYF. The sequenced CDR3 bases are TGTGCCAGCAGCTTGACTGGGGGGTGGAGTGCAGAAACGCTGTAT.

This clone was counted only a few times. Gene labels here are mouse ones. Read data end 1 residue before the CDR3 end; the end is taken from the germline J gene. The chain joins TRBV21 to TRBJ1-4, with 7 bases lining up with TRBD1. TRBV21 is an ORF for which the function is uncertain. The CDR3 contains 15 residues. V lost 4 bases and J lost 0; bases outside the gene matches: 2. Partial CDR3 DNA: TGTGCTAGCAGTCCACAGGGGCTTTCCAACGAAAGATTATTT. Its protein product is CASSPQGLSNERLF. The whole CDR3 reads CASSPQGLSNERLFF.

In its sample, this clone was seen a few times. The genes are named according to mouse. Sequencing ends 1 residue short of the CDR3 end; the germline J gene provides the rest. The V and J genes are TRBV17 and TRBJ1-4; D gene ambiguous. Trimming shortened V by 2 bases and J by 0 bases, and 7 bases separated the two germline ends. The CDR3 loop spans 15 amino acids. Germline CDR1 is MNHDT and CDR2 is YYDKIL. The CDR3 sequence is CASSRRQFSNERLFF. The sequenced CDR3 bases are TGTGCTAGCAGTAGAAGACAATTTTCCAACGAAAGATTATTT.

By share, this clone counts as medium-sized. Genes and germline are mouse. The CDR3 is cut off 1 residue early in the read; its end comes from the germline J gene. This sequence joins TRBV26 and TRBJ2-7; 11 nucleotides match TRBD2. CDR1 and CDR2 from the germline V gene are KGHPV and FQNQEV (reference sequence). Trimming removed 6 bases from V and 2 bases from J; junction bases left unmatched: 3. CDR3 length: 14 amino acids. CDR3 residues: CASSPGLGAYEQYF. The part of the CDR3 DNA that was read is TGTGCCAGCAGCCCGGGACTGGGGGCCTATGAACAGTAC.

As to this clone: Gene names follow the mouse nomenclature. The read stops 1 residue short of the end of the CDR3; the missing end is completed from the germline J gene. The V and J genes are TRBV23 and TRBJ2-4; the table's TRBD2 call for D was not verified on the DNA. The germline V gene has CDR1 KGHTA and CDR2 FQNQQP. The CDR3 has 13 amino acids. The CDR3 bases that were read are TGCTCCAGCAGTCGGGGACTGGGGGACACCTTGTAC. This translates into CSSSRGLGDTLY. The full CDR3 sequence reads CSSSRGLGDTLYF.

This clone is termed medium-sized. Gene labels here are mouse ones. The CDR3 goes on 1 residue after the read ends, and that part is filled in from the germline J gene. This chain links TRBV12-2 with TRBJ2-2, with a tentative D call TRBD2 (5 bases). CDR1 and CDR2 from the germline V gene are SGHLS and HYDKME. There are 15 residues in the CDR3. Trimming cost V 0 bases and J 1 base, with 8 bases left between them. CDR3 loop: CASSLGWENTGQLYF. CDR3 DNA, as far as it was read: TGTGCCAGCTCTCTCGGCTGGGAAAACACCGGGCAGCTCTAC.

The sample holds a few counts of this clone. Gene and germline names: mouse. The sequenced fragment ends 1 residue before the CDR3 boundary, so the rest is inferred from the germline J gene. This chain uses TRBV20 with TRBJ2-7; 8 bases agree with TRBD2. V lost 0 bases and J lost 5; bases outside the gene matches: 6. The length of the CDR3 is 14 residues. Germline-derived CDR1 and CDR2 are GFQATS and STVNSAI. The CDR3 here is CGARESGGRDEQYF. Incomplete CDR3 DNA: TGTGGTGCTAGGGAGTCGGGGGGGCGCGATGAACAGTAC.

This clone was observed once. Mouse germline and gene names are used. Coverage ceases 1 residue before the CDR3 finishes, and the germline J gene fills in the end. The J gene is TRBJ1-5, the V gene TRBV13-3, with D hard to call. The germline V and J ends were trimmed by 6 bases and 9 bases, with 7 bases remaining between them. The CDR3 spans 10 residues. The germline CDR1 and CDR2 sequences are NNHDY and SYVADS. The CDR3 protein is CASNLLAPLF. Partial CDR3 DNA: TGTGCCAGCAATCTCCTGGCTCCGCTT.

This clone was counted a single time. Gene names are mouse gene names. Read data end 1 residue before the CDR3 end; the end is taken from the germline J gene. The gene calls are TRBV16 and TRBJ2-7; the D is unclear. V was pared by 0 bases and J by 4 bases, with 4 bases between. The CDR3 consists of 12 residues. CDR1 and CDR2 from the germline V gene are SGHSA and FRNQAP. CDR3 in amino acids: CASSLDHYEQYF. The CDR3 bases that were read are TGTGCAAGCAGCTTAGATCATTATGAACAGTAC.

The table lists this clone with a few counts. Gene labels here are mouse ones. CDR3 loop: CASSLGSGYAEQFF. CDR3 bases read: TGTGCCAGCAGTCTGGGCAGTGGGTATGCTGAGCAGTTC. J is TRBJ2-1 and V is TRBV26; D is undetermined. The read finishes 1 residue shy of the CDR3 end, and the germline J gene is used to complete it. The CDR3 contains 14 residues. Deletions cut 2 bases from V and 4 bases from J, with 9 bases between. Germline V gene sequence: CDR1 KGHPV, CDR2 FQNQEV (reference sequence).

About this clone itself: These gene names are mouse names. The read comes to an end 1 residue before the CDR3 does, leaving the germline J gene to fill in the end. The chain combines TRBV29 with TRBJ1-1; 8 positions match TRBD1. The ends lost 6 bases at V and 7 bases at J; junction bases unmatched: 1. The CDR3 runs 11 residues. The germline V gene encodes CDR1 MSHET and CDR2 SYDVDS. The CDR3 sequence is CASSGTGEVFF. The sequenced part of the CDR3 DNA is TGTGCTAGCAGCGGGACAGGAGAAGTCTTC.

To note about this clone: Gene names refer to mouse genes. The CDR3 goes on 1 residue after the read ends, and that part is filled in from the germline J gene. The gene calls are TRBV26 and TRBJ2-7; the D is unclear. V was cut by 5 bases and J by 0 bases, with 8 bases left in between. The length of the CDR3 is 13 residues. The germline V gene encodes CDR1 KGHPV and CDR2 FQNQEV (reference sequence). The covered CDR3 bases are TGTGCCAGCAGTTCAATAAGCTCCTATGAACAGTAC. Encoded protein: CASSSISSYEQY. The whole CDR3 reads CASSSISSYEQYF.

Regarding this clone: Mouse names are used for the genes. Read data end 1 residue before the CDR3 end; the end is taken from the germline J gene. Other DNA sequences from this sample encode an identical CDR3 as well. The chain is built from TRBV16 and TRBJ2-4, with a tentative D call TRBD1 (6 bases). CDR1 is SGHSA, CDR2 FRNQAP, per germline. This CDR3 contains 13 residues. V was shortened by 4 bases and J by 4 bases, with 9 bases between the two germline ends. CDR3 region: CASSSGQKNTLYF. The sequenced CDR3 bases are TGTGCAAGCAGCTCGGGACAAAAAAACACCTTGTAC.

In regard to this clone: Gene names and germline refer to mouse. The read stops 1 residue short of the end of the CDR3; the missing end is completed from the germline J gene. V usage is TRBV26 and J usage is TRBJ2-4; possible D gene TRBD2, 6 bases. The CDR3 runs to 14 residues. CDR1 KGHPV and CDR2 FQNQEV come from the germline V gene (reference sequence). Trimming took 4 bases from V and 0 from J, leaving 8 bases between them. This CDR3 is CASSRDYSQNTLYF. The CDR3 bases that were read are TGTGCCAGCAGTCGGGACTATAGTCAAAACACCTTGTAC.

As to this clone: The listed genes are named as in mouse. The CDR3 protein is CASSLRTGSKKNTLYF. The covered CDR3 bases are TGTGCCAGCAGTCTACGGACAGGGTCAAAAAAAAACACCTTGTAC. The chain is built from TRBV26 and TRBJ2-4; 8 bases are a match to TRBD1. Coverage ceases 1 residue before the CDR3 finishes, and the germline J gene fills in the end. The CDR3 is 16 residues long. Germline CDR1 reads KGHPV; CDR2 reads FQNQEV (reference sequence). The V gene end was trimmed by 3 bases and the J gene end by 4 bases; junction bases not matched to a gene: 9.

About this clone: Gene names and germline refer to mouse. The read stops 1 residue short of the end of the CDR3; the missing end is completed from the germline J gene. V and J are TRBV17 and TRBJ1-1, with D possibly being TRBD1 (6 bases). The CDR3 spans 13 residues. V lost 6 bases, J lost 4 bases, and 12 bases lay in between. CDR1 and CDR2 from the germline V gene are MNHDT and YYDKIL. CDR3 DNA (partial): TGTGCTAGCAGCCACAGGGAGGGCACAGAAGTCTTC. As protein: CASSHREGTEVF. The complete CDR3 sequence is CASSHREGTEVFF.

The sample holds a few counts of this clone. All gene names here are mouse names. The DNA ends 1 residue before the CDR3 does, and the rest of the CDR3 is filled in from the germline J gene. Other DNA sequences in this sample translate to the same CDR3. This chain links TRBV26 with TRBJ2-2, with TRBD2 matching over 11 bases. Germline V CDR1 and CDR2: KGHPV, FQNQEV (reference sequence). The J segment lost 4 bases and the V segment lost 3 bases, leaving 1 base of the junction unmatched. The CDR3 runs to 15 residues. The covered CDR3 bases are TGTGCCAGCAGTCTACTGGGGGGGCGCACCGGGCAGCTCTAC. This gives the protein CASSLLGGRTGQLY. The full CDR3 protein reads CASSLLGGRTGQLYF. Looking up the rest from reference TRBV26 and TRBJ2-2 gives the full variable domain: NSKVIQTPRYLVKGQGQKAKMRCIPEKGHPVVFWYQQNKNNEFKFLINFQNQEVLQQIDMTEKRFSAECPSNSPCSLEIQSSEAGDSALYLCASSLLGGRTGQLYFGEGSKLTVL.

This clone appeared a few times. Gene names refer to mouse genes. The read comes to an end 1 residue before the CDR3 does, leaving the germline J gene to fill in the end. This sequence joins TRBV26 and TRBJ1-3, with 10 bases identical to TRBD1. V dropped 4 bases and J dropped 4; count of bases not matched to a gene: 4. This CDR3 comprises 15 residues. CDR1 KGHPV and CDR2 FQNQEV come from the germline V gene (reference sequence). The sequenced part of the CDR3 DNA is TGTGCCAGCAGTCCCGACAGGGGGCGAGGAAATACGCTCTAT. Translating gives CASSPDRGRGNTLY. The full CDR3 sequence reads CASSPDRGRGNTLYF.